Presented here are 14 T cell receptor beta chains from one specimen sequenced in a study of T cells after yellow fever vaccination. TCRdb reprocessed the 5' RACE reads via MiXCR and lists one record per CDR3 protein. The sample lists roughly 85,000 distinct CDR3 sequences, 13% occurring once. The source was CD8+ T cells not binding an NS4B(214-222) dextramer, sorted from PBMCs, collected 21 days after the first yellow fever vaccination. The receptors were sampled from a man aged 18 to 29 who received the YFV17D yellow fever vaccine.

This clonotype turned up a few times. J is TRBJ1-4 and V is TRBV4-1; no clear D gene. The CDR3 runs 15 residues. The V end was cut by 4 bases, the J end by 4 bases, with 13 bases between. The germline V gene encodes CDR1 MGHRA and CDR2 YSYEKL. The CDR3 region is CASSRSDGVNEKLFF. CDR3 DNA sequence: TGCGCCAGCAGCCGTTCGGACGGAGTTAATGAAAAACTGTTTTTT.

The table lists this clonotype with a few counts. The V call is TRBV27, the J call TRBJ2-1, with a weak D call TRBD1 (6 bases). This CDR3 has 13 amino acids. Germline CDR1 is MNHEY and CDR2 is SMNVEV (reference sequence). V lost 6 bases and J 4 bases, leaving 10 bases between the germline ends. CDR3 residues: CASSRGLYNEQFF. The CDR3, as DNA: TGTGCCAGCAGCAGGGGCTTGTACAATGAGCAGTTCTTC.

This clonotype has a handful of counts. The gene calls are TRBV5-1 and TRBJ2-3; tentatively, D is TRBD2 (5 bases). Trimming took off 5 bases at V and 1 base at J, with 11 bases between the two ends. Germline assignment: CDR1 SGHRS and CDR2 YFSETQ. CDR3 length: 14 amino acids. The CDR3 DNA reads as TGCGCCAGCAGAGAGCGGACGGGCACAGATACGCAGTATTTT. Protein sequence: CASRERTGTDTQYF.

This clonotype was counted between two and nine times. This chain joins TRBV9 and TRBJ2-2; D gene uncertain. CDR3 length: 12 residues. Germline V CDR1 and CDR2: SGDLS, YYNGEE. The V gene lost 6 bases and the J gene lost 6 bases, with 9 bases spanning the gap. In DNA, the CDR3 is TGTGCCAGCACCCTCTCCTCCGGGGAGCTGTTTTTT. It is translated as CASTLSSGELFF.

The gene calls are TRBV5-4 and TRBJ2-3, with D possibly TRBD1 on 6 matching bases. CDR3 length: 14 amino acids. Germline values: CDR1 SGHNT, CDR2 YYREEE (reference sequence). The ends were cut back, 3 bases at V and 1 base at J, with 9 bases in the middle. This CDR3 reads CASSYRQGTDTQYF. The CDR3 nucleotides are TGTGCCAGCAGCTACAGACAGGGCACAGATACGCAGTATTTT.

V gene TRBV27 combines with J gene TRBJ2-7; 9 bases align to TRBD1. The CDR3 runs to 14 residues. Germline-derived CDR1 and CDR2 are MNHEY and SMNVEV (reference sequence). The V segment lost 6 bases and the J segment 3 bases; nucleotides outside the gene matches: 6. In DNA, the CDR3 is TGTGCCAGCAGCCCTTCGGGACAGGGCTACGAGCAGTACTTC. As protein: CASSPSGQGYEQYF.

This clonotype was observed many times. This chain connects TRBV4-1 to TRBJ2-1; D remains ambiguous. This CDR3 has 12 amino acids. V lost 0 bases to trimming and J lost 7 bases, with 4 bases between them. Germline V CDR1 and CDR2: MGHRA, YSYEKL. The CDR3 sequence: CASSQDYNEQFF. CDR3 coding DNA: TGCGCCAGCAGCCAAGATTATAATGAGCAGTTCTTC.

This chain joins TRBV7-9 and TRBJ1-1, with TRBD1 as a possible D gene (5 bases). Trimming pared 3 bases from V and 6 bases from J, leaving 11 bases between. Germline CDR1 reads SEHNR; CDR2 reads FQNEAQ (reference sequence). The CDR3 has 13 amino acids. The CDR3 protein is CASSFSGSPEAFF. In DNA form, the CDR3 reads TGTGCCAGCAGCTTCTCAGGGAGTCCTGAAGCTTTCTTT.

The V and J genes are TRBV7-9 and TRBJ1-1, with D unresolved. CDR1 and CDR2 from the germline V gene are SEHNR and FQNEAQ (reference sequence). V was shortened by 1 base and J by 4 bases, with 10 bases between the two germline ends. The CDR3 consists of 14 residues. This CDR3 is CASSLVGYGTEAFF. The CDR3 region has the DNA TGTGCCAGCAGCTTAGTAGGGTACGGCACTGAAGCTTTCTTT.

This chain connects TRBV12-3 or TRBV12-4 to TRBJ2-7; the D is unclear. The CDR3 length is 11 residues. V was pared by 5 bases and J by 5 bases, with 7 bases between. CDR3 in amino acids: CASSTSHEQYF. DNA for the CDR3: TGTGCCAGCAGTACTTCCCACGAGCAGTACTTC.

This sequence joins TRBV18 and TRBJ2-3; 7 positions agree with TRBD1. Germline trimming cut 3 bases from V and 6 bases from J; bases unmatched to any gene: 12. Germline CDR1 KGHSH, CDR2 LQKENI. CDR3 length: 16 residues. The CDR3 bases are TGTGCCAGCTCACCCGGGACAGAGGCCTATCGGGATACGCAGTATTTT. Residues: CASSPGTEAYRDTQYF.

This clonotype was seen at least ten times. The V call is TRBV4-1, the J call TRBJ2-5; no reliable D call. Trimming removed 1 base from V and 4 bases from J, with 22 bases in between. The CDR3 covers 18 residues. The germline V gene encodes CDR1 MGHRA and CDR2 YSYEKL. The CDR3 loop reads CASSQVHLGASTGETQYF. CDR3 coding DNA: TGCGCCAGCAGCCAAGTCCATTTGGGCGCAAGCACGGGAGAGACCCAGTACTTC.

CDR3 sequence: CASSLSLSNQETQYF. In DNA form, the CDR3 reads TGTGCCAGCAGCCTGTCGCTCTCAAACCAAGAGACCCAGTACTTC. The rearrangement links TRBV5-5 to TRBJ2-5; no reliable D call. CDR1 SGHKS and CDR2 YYEKEE come from the germline V gene (reference sequence). This CDR3 has 15 amino acids. V lost 4 bases and J 0 bases, leaving 13 bases between the germline ends.

The genes are TRBV29-1 and TRBJ1-2, with D possibly TRBD1 on 6 matching bases. Trimming shortened V by 2 bases and J by 0 bases, and 16 bases separated the two germline ends. The CDR3 contains 16 residues. The germline gives CDR1 SQVTM, CDR2 ANQGSEA. The CDR3 DNA reads as TGCAGCGTTGAACTCCAGGGGCACTACCCTAACTATGGCTACACCTTC. Translating it yields CSVELQGHYPNYGYTF.